A single sample gave rise to the 2 T cell receptor beta chains below, sequenced in a study of response to subunit inactivated influenza vaccine. From the RT-PCR reads, TCRdb called clonotypes with MiXCR, one entry per CDR3 protein. The sample gives 650,000 to 800,000 distinct CDR3 sequences, less than 20% of which show up once; roughly 10% is in the top ten. The material was PBMCs from blood, obtained around 5 days after vaccination. These receptors originate from a man in his fifties or sixties who received an inactivated influenza vaccine.

The chain employs TRBV28 and TRBJ1-2; a possible D gene is TRBD1 (5 bases). The CDR3 length is 18 residues. From germline, CDR1 is MDHEN and CDR2 SYDVKM. Trimming took off 3 bases at V and 4 bases at J, with 24 bases between the two ends. CDR3 bases: TGTGCCAGCAGTTTCGGGGCATGGCGCCGAAGATTAGGCTATGGCTACACCTTC. Amino acid sequence: CASSFGAWRRRLGYGYTF.

This sequence joins TRBV9 and TRBJ1-6; D gene uncertain. In germline, CDR1 is SGDLS, CDR2 YYNGEE. This CDR3 has 15 amino acids. Trimming cost V 3 bases and J 9 bases, with 16 bases left between them. The chain's CDR3 is CASSGQAGNGSPLHF. The CDR3 DNA reads as TGTGCCAGCAGCGGTCAGGCGGGCAACGGTTCACCCCTCCACTTT.